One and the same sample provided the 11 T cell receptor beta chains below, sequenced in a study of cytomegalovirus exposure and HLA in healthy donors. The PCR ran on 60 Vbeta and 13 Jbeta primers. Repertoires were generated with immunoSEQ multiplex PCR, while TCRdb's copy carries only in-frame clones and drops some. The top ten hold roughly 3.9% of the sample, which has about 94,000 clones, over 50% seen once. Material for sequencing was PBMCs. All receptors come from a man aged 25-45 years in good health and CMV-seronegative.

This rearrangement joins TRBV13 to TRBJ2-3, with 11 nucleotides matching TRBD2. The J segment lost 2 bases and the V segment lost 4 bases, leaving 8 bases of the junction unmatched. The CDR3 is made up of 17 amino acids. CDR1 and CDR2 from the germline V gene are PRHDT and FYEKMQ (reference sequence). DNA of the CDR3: TGTGCCAGCAGCTATATTTTAGCGGGGGGGTCCACAGATACGCAGTATTTT. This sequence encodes CASSYILAGGSTDTQYF.

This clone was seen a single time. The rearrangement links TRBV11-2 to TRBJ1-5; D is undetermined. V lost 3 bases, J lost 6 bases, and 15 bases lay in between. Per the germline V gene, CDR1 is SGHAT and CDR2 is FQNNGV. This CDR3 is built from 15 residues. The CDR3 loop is CASSLSGSSSQPQHF. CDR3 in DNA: TGTGCCAGCAGCTTGTCTGGCTCTTCCTCTCAGCCCCAGCATTTT.

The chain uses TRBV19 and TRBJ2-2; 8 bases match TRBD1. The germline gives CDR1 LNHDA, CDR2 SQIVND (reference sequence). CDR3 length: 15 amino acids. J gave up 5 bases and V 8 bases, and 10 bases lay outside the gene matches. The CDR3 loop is CASSRQGRETGELFF. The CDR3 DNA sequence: TGTGCCAGTTCCCGACAGGGGCGTGAGACCGGGGAGCTGTTTTTT.

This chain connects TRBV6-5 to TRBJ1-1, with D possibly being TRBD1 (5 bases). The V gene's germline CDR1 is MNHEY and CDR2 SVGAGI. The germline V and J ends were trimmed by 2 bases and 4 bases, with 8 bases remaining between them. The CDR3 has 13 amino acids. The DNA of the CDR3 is TGTGCCAGCAGTTACAGGGGTGGCACTGAAGCTTTCTTT. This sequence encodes CASSYRGGTEAFF.

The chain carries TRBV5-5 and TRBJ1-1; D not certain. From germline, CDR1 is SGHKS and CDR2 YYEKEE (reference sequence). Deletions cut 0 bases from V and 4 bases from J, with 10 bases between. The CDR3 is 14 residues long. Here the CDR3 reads CASSLVGDATEAFF. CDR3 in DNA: TGTGCCAGCAGCTTGGTCGGGGATGCCACTGAAGCTTTCTTT. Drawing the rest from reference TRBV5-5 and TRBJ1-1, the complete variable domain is DAGVTQSPTHLIKTRGQQVTLRCSPISGHKSVSWYQQVLGQGPQFIFQYYEKEERGRGNFPDRFSARQFPNYSSELNVNALLLGDSALYLCASSLVGDATEAFFGQGTRLTVV.

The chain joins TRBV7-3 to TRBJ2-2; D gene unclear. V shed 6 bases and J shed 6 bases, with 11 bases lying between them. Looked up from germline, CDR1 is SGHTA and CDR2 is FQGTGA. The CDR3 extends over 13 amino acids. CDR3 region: CASSFGWAGELFF. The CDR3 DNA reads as TGTGCCAGCAGTTTCGGGTGGGCCGGGGAGCTGTTTTTT.

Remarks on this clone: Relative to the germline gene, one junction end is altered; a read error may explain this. CDR3 residues: CSSSETGGGAFF. CDR3 DNA: TGTTCCAGCAGCGAAACGGGGGGAGGAGCTTTCTTT. This chain joins TRBV7-9 and TRBJ1-1; weak D call: TRBD1 (5 bases). Germline V gene sequence: CDR1 SEHNR, CDR2 FQNEAQ (reference sequence). CDR3 length: 12 residues.

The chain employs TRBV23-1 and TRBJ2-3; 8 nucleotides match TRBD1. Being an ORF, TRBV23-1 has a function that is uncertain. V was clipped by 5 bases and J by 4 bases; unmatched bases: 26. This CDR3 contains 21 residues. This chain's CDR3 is CASSAQRPDRVIVPGADTQYF. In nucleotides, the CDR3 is TGCGCCAGCAGTGCACAAAGACCGGACAGGGTTATAGTGCCAGGGGCAGATACGCAGTATTTT.

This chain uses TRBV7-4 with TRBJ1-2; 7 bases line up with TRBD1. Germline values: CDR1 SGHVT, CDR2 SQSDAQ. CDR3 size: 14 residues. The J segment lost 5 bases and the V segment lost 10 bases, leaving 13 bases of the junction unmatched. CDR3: CANGKEGAVYGYTF. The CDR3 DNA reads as TGTGCCAACGGAAAGGAGGGGGCGGTATATGGCTACACCTTC.

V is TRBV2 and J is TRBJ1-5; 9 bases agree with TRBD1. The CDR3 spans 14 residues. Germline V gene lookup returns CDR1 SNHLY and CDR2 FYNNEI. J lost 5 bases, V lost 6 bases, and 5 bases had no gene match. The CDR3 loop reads CASRAGQGYQPQHF. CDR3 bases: TGTGCCAGCAGAGCGGGACAGGGCTATCAGCCCCAGCATTTT.

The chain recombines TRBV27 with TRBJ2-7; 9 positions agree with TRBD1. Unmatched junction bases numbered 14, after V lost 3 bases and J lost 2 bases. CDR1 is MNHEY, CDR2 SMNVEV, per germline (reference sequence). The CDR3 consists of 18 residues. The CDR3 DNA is TGTGCCAGCAGTTTTAGCACGACAAAAACAGGGGGCCCCTACGAGCAGTACTTC. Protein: CASSFSTTKTGGPYEQYF.